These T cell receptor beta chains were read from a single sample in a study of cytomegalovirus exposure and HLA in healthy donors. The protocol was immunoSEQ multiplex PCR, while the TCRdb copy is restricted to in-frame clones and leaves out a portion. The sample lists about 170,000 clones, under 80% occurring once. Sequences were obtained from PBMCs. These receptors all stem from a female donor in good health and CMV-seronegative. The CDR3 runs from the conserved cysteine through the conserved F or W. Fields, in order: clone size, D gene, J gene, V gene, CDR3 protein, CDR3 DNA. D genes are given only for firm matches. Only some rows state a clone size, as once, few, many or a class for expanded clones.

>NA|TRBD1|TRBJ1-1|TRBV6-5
CASSHQGESEAFF
TGTGCCAGCAGTCATCAGGGGGAGAGTGAAGCTTTCTTT
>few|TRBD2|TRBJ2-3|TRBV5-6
CASVGTLGGSTDTQYF
TGTGCCAGCGTTGGGACCCTCGGGGGGAGCACAGATACGCAGTATTTT
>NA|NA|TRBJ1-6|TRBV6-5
CASSYSTLRVPLHF
TGTGCCAGCAGTTACTCCACCCTTAGAGTTCCCCTCCACTTT
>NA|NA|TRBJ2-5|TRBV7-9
CASSLALPGGTQYF
TGTGCCAGCAGCTTAGCTCTACCCGGGGGGACCCAGTACTTC
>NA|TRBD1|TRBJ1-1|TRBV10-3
CAISGGQGNTEAFF
TGTGCCATCAGTGGCGGACAGGGGAACACTGAAGCTTTCTTT
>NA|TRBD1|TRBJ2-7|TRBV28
CASSFRGTGGREQYF
TGTGCCAGCAGTTTTCGAGGGACAGGGGGTCGCGAGCAGTACTTC
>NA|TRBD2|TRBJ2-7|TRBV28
CASSLAGGYDEQYF
TGTGCCAGCAGTTTGGCGGGGGGGTATGACGAGCAGTACTTC
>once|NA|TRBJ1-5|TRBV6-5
CASSYASSQDQPQHF
TGTGCCAGCAGTTACGCCTCTTCTCAGGATCAGCCCCAGCATTTT
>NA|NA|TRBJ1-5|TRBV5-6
CASSSLQGFHQPQHF
TGTGCCAGCAGCTCTTTGCAGGGGTTTCATCAGCCCCAGCATTTT
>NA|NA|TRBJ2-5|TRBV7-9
CASSLGLALETQYF
TGTGCCAGCAGCTTAGGGCTAGCGTTGGAGACCCAGTACTTC
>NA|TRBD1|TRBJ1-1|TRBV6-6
CASSYGQGNTEAFF
TGTGCCAGCAGTTACGGACAGGGGAACACTGAAGCTTTCTTT
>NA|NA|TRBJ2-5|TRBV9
CASSSGVGAQETQYF
TGTGCCAGCAGCTCAGGGGTGGGGGCTCAAGAGACCCAGTACTTC
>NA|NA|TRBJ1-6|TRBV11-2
CASSLERDFNSPLHF
TGTGCCAGCAGCTTAGAAAGGGACTTTAATTCACCCCTCCACTTT
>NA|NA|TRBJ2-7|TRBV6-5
CASSYSGGSYEQYF
TGTGCCAGCAGTTACTCGGGGGGATCCTACGAGCAGTACTTC
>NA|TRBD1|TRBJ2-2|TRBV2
CASKRPGQGDTGELFF
TGTGCCAGCAAACGTCCGGGACAGGGTGACACCGGGGAGCTGTTTTTT
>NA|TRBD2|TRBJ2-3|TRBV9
CASSVELRDSSGNTDTQYF
TGTGCCAGCAGCGTAGAGCTTCGGGACTCTAGCGGGAACACAGATACGCAGTATTTT
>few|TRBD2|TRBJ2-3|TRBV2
CASSEFIRLAPPDTQYF
TGTGCCAGCAGTGAATTCATCAGACTAGCTCCTCCAGATACGCAGTATTTT
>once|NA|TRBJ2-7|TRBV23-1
CASSQLKRREGYEQYF
TGCGCCAGCAGTCAATTGAAGAGGCGGGAAGGCTACGAGCAGTACTTC